The 14 T cell receptor beta chains listed next were all sequenced from one sample in a study of shared clonotypes between healthy human individuals. The protocol was immunoSEQ multiplex PCR, while the TCRdb copy is restricted to in-frame clones and leaves out a portion. The sample comprises approximately 400,000 clones, approximately 97% of which are singletons, and around 0.29% rests with the top ten. What was sequenced was memory CD8+ T cells sorted from blood. The sample's subset: CD45RO+ cells pooled with CCR7-negative TemRA cells. These TCRs come from a man aged 25-40 years in good health.

In the case of this clone: Other DNA sequences in the sample encode the same CDR3. The J gene is TRBJ2-3, the V gene TRBV29-1; 7 nucleotides match TRBD2. The CDR3 spans 13 residues. The V segment lost 4 bases and the J segment 0 bases; nucleotides outside the gene matches: 1. Germline V gene data show CDR1 as SQVTM and CDR2 as ANQGSEA. The CDR3 bases are TGCAGCGTTGGCGGGGGTAGCACAGATACGCAGTATTTT. This sequence encodes CSVGGGSTDTQYF.

The V gene is TRBV5-1, the J gene TRBJ2-3; TRBD1 or TRBD2 may be the D gene (5 bases each). The CDR3 extends over 16 amino acids. Between the trimmed V and J ends, which lost 0 bases and 4 bases, there was a span of 15 bases. CDR1 and CDR2 (germline): SGHRS, YFSETQ. CDR3 in DNA: TGCGCCAGCAGCTTGGAGGGGCAGGGAGTTGCAGATACGCAGTATTTT. This translates into CASSLEGQGVADTQYF.

V and J are TRBV6-1 and TRBJ2-3; 13 positions agree with TRBD2. Germline-derived CDR1 and CDR2 are MNHNS and SASEGT. The CDR3 sequence is 18 residues long. V dropped 4 bases and J dropped 0; count of bases not matched to a gene: 7. CDR3 in DNA: TGTGCCAGCAGTGTAGCGACTAGCGGGGGGTATAGCACAGATACGCAGTATTTT. It translates to CASSVATSGGYSTDTQYF.

The chain recombines TRBV4-1 with TRBJ2-6, with a weak D call TRBD2 (6 bases). CDR3 length: 18 amino acids. The germline CDR1 and CDR2 sequences are MGHRA and YSYEKL. V shed 7 bases and J shed 0 bases, with 19 bases lying between them. The CDR3 reads CASIMSPGLFSGANVLTF. The CDR3 coding sequence is TGCGCCAGCATTATGAGTCCGGGACTCTTCTCTGGGGCCAACGTCCTGACTTTC.

V gene TRBV28 combines with J gene TRBJ2-7, with a weak D call TRBD1 (6 bases). CDR1 is MDHEN and CDR2 is SYDVKM in the germline V gene. This CDR3 comprises 12 residues. V lost 6 bases and J 4 bases, leaving 10 bases between the germline ends. CDR3 bases: TGTGCCAGCAGGGACAGTCCGTACGAGCAGTACTTC. It translates to CASRDSPYEQYF.

The chain joins TRBV29-1 to TRBJ1-2, with D hard to call. The CDR3 contains 13 residues. With 6 bases removed from V and 2 bases from J, the gap between germline ends came to 13 bases. Germline CDR1 and CDR2: SQVTM and ANQGSEA. CDR3 sequence: CSVAPTGNYGYTF. In nucleotides, the CDR3 is TGCAGCGTCGCTCCGACCGGGAACTATGGCTACACCTTC.

The chain joins TRBV10-3 to TRBJ2-3; a weak D match, TRBD2 (5 bases). V lost 2 bases to trimming and J lost 3 bases, with 9 bases between them. CDR3 size: 14 residues. Germline-derived CDR1 and CDR2 are ENHRY and SYGVKD. The CDR3 coding sequence is TGTGCCATCAGTGAGGCACGGAGGACAGATACGCAGTATTTT. Translation gives CAISEARRTDTQYF.

The chain is built from TRBV28 and TRBJ1-1, with D unresolved. Germline assignment: CDR1 MDHEN and CDR2 SYDVKM. Trimming pared 2 bases from V and 0 bases from J, leaving 7 bases between. The CDR3 extends over 14 amino acids. The CDR3 DNA is TGTGCCAGCAGTTTAGGTGGTGTGAACACTGAAGCTTTCTTT. It yields the protein CASSLGGVNTEAFF.

The chain carries TRBV5-6 and TRBJ1-5, with TRBD1 as a possible D gene (5 bases). The V gene's germline CDR1 is SGHDT and CDR2 YYEEEE. Trimming removed 0 bases from V and 7 bases from J, with 17 bases in between. CDR3 length equals 16 residues. The DNA of the CDR3 is TGTGCCAGCAGCTTGGGGCGTTGGGCACCAGGGCAGCCCCAGCATTTT. Protein: CASSLGRWAPGQPQHF.

The genes are TRBV5-1 and TRBJ2-3; 9 nucleotides agree with TRBD2. Looked up from germline, CDR1 is SGHRS and CDR2 is YFSETQ. The CDR3 totals 15 residues. V lost 4 bases, J lost 1 base, and 4 bases stayed unmatched. CDR3 in amino acids: CASSPRTSGTDTQYF. CDR3 DNA sequence: TGCGCCAGCAGCCCCAGGACTAGCGGCACAGATACGCAGTATTTT. Supplemented by reference TRBV5-1 and TRBJ2-3, the full variable domain reads KAGVTQTPRYLIKTRGQQVTLSCSPISGHRSVSWYQQTPGQGLQFLFEYFSETQRNKGNFPGRFSGRQFSNSRSEMNVSTLELGDSALYLCASSPRTSGTDTQYFGPGTRLTVL.

This chain uses TRBV7-9 with TRBJ2-1; D is perhaps TRBD2 (6 bases). Deletions cut 7 bases from V and 0 bases from J, with 25 bases between. The germline V gene encodes CDR1 SEHNR and CDR2 FQNEAQ (reference sequence). The length of the CDR3 is 19 residues. CDR3 in amino acids: CASTQPESASVLSYNEQFF. In DNA form, the CDR3 reads TGTGCCAGCACTCAACCGGAATCGGCTAGCGTCCTCTCCTACAATGAGCAGTTCTTC.

This chain joins TRBV2 and TRBJ2-1; D gene unclear. V gave up 7 bases and J gave up 0 bases, with 4 bases separating them. This CDR3 has 12 amino acids. CDR1 SNHLY and CDR2 FYNNEI come from the germline V gene. Here the CDR3 reads CASKDSYNEQFF. CDR3 sequence (DNA): TGTGCCAGCAAGGACTCCTACAATGAGCAGTTCTTC.

The chain links TRBV10-3 to TRBJ2-2; 8 bases align to TRBD1. This CDR3 spans 16 amino acids. Germline V gives CDR1 ENHRY, CDR2 SYGVKD. V was pared by 2 bases and J by 4 bases, with 6 bases of the junction left unmatched. CDR3 amino acids: CAISEPRGRGTGELFF. The CDR3 nucleotides read TGTGCCATCAGTGAGCCCAGGGGGCGCGGCACCGGGGAGCTGTTTTTT.

The V gene is TRBV28, the J gene TRBJ2-5, with 9 nucleotides matching TRBD1. The CDR3 loop spans 14 amino acids. Germline CDR1 MDHEN, CDR2 SYDVKM. With 3 bases clipped from V and 6 bases from J, the junction kept 5 bases outside the gene matches. CDR3: CASSFGTGRQTQYF. The CDR3 bases are TGTGCCAGCAGTTTTGGGACAGGGCGGCAGACCCAGTACTTC. Filled out from reference TRBV28 and TRBJ2-5, the complete variable domain reads DVKVTQSSRYLVKRTGEKVFLECVQDMDHENMFWYRQDPGLGLRLIYFSYDVKMKEKGDIPEGYSVSREKKERFSLILESASTNQTSMYLCASSFGTGRQTQYFGPGTRLLVL.